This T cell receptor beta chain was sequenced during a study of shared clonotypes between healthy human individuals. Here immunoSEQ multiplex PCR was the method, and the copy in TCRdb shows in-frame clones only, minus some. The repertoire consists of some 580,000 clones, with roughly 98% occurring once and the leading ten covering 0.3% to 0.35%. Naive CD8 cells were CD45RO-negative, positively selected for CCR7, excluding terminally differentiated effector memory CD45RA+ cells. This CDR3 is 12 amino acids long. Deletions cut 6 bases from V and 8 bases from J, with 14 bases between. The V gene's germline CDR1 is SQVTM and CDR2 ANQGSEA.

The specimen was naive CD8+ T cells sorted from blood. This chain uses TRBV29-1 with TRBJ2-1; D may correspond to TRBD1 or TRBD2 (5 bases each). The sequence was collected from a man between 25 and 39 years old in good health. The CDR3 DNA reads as TGCAGCGTGTGGGGGTTGAGCGATGAGCAGTTCTTC. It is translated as CSVWGLSDEQFF.